The rows below give T cell receptor beta chains drawn from one sample of a study of blood T cell repertoires in COVID-19. Sequencing was performed with immunoSEQ multiplex PCR; in TCRdb, only in-frame clones are kept and a portion is missing. Seen here are 200,000 to 250,000 clones, approximately 79% observed once, and the top ten hold around 3.6%. The sequenced sample was peripheral blood. These receptors originate from a woman aged 35 to 49 with active or convalescent COVID-19. Both conserved end residues are trimmed from each CDR3. The order of the fields is J gene, V gene, CDR3 length, CDR3 protein.

J gene: TRBJ2-7; V gene: TRBV5-4; CDR3 length: 12; CDR3 protein: ASSWDRSDHEQY
J gene: TRBJ1-2; V gene: TRBV7-9; CDR3 length: 13; CDR3 protein: ASSIHYRDGYGYT
J gene: TRBJ2-2; V gene: TRBV19; CDR3 length: 15; CDR3 protein: ASSMPSGGANTGELF
J gene: TRBJ1-6; V gene: TRBV7-9; CDR3 length: 13; CDR3 protein: ASSPRTGYNSPLH
J gene: TRBJ2-7; V gene: TRBV4-2; CDR3 length: 12; CDR3 protein: ASSQGLYGDEQY
J gene: TRBJ1-2; V gene: TRBV28; CDR3 length: 13; CDR3 protein: ASDPGGGFLYGYT
J gene: TRBJ1-5; V gene: TRBV11-2; CDR3 length: 13; CDR3 protein: ASSLGDRDEWPQH
J gene: TRBJ1-4; V gene: TRBV9; CDR3 length: 13; CDR3 protein: ASSVESLANEKLF
J gene: TRBJ2-7; V gene: TRBV5-1; CDR3 length: 10; CDR3 protein: ASSRVENEQY
J gene: TRBJ1-5; V gene: TRBV12-5; CDR3 length: 10; CDR3 protein: ASGDEGEPQH